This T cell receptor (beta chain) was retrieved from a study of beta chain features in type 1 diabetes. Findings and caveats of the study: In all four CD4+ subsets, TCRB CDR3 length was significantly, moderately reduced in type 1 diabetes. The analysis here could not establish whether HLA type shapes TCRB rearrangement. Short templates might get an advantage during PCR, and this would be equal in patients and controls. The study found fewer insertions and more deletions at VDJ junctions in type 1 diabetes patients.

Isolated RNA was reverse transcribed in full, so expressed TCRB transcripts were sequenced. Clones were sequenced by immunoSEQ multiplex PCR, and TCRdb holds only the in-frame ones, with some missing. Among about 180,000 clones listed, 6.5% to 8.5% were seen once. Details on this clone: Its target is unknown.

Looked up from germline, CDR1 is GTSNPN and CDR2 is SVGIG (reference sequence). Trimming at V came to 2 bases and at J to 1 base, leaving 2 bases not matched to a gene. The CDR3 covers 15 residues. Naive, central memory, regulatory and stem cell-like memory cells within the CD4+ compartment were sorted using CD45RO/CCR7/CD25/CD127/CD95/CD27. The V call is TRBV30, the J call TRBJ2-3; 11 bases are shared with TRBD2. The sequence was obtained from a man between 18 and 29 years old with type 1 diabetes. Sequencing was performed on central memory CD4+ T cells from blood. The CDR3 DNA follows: TGTGCCTGGAGTCAGGGACTAGCGGGCACAGATACGCAGTATTTT. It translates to CAWSQGLAGTDTQYF.